The source of this T cell receptor (beta chain) is a study of T-cell reconstitution after alpha-beta-depleted transplantation in children. As it was prepared, the TCRbeta library received unique molecular identifiers. Via MiXCR, TCRdb re-called the PCR reads, giving one row per CDR3 protein. The data hold about 440,000 distinct CDR3 sequences, with approximately 41% observed a single time. This CDR3 region has 15 residues. Trimming pared 8 bases from V and 6 bases from J, leaving 21 bases between. Germline-derived CDR1 and CDR2 are MDHEN and SYDVKM. Overall study findings and caveats: Day-60 TCRbeta diversity that was high in some patients was derived from surviving recipient T cells and thymic progenitors. One year after transplant, T-cell counts and diversity came mostly from newly produced T cells. Two months or so post-transplant, alpha-beta T cells reportedly derived from several hundred expanded graft clones.

With regard to this clonotype: The antigen is undetermined.

The J gene is TRBJ2-3, the V gene TRBV28; D assignment may be TRBD1 or TRBD2 (6 bases each). The TCR comes from a girl aged 2 to 10 with aplastic anemia, due to receive a stem cell transplant. Specimen: PBMCs, collected before TCRalphabeta/CD19-depleted stem cell transplant. The CDR3 DNA reads TGTGCCAGCGGACAGACTAGGCAGGGATCGGATACGCAGTATTTT. This encodes CASGQTRQGSDTQYF.